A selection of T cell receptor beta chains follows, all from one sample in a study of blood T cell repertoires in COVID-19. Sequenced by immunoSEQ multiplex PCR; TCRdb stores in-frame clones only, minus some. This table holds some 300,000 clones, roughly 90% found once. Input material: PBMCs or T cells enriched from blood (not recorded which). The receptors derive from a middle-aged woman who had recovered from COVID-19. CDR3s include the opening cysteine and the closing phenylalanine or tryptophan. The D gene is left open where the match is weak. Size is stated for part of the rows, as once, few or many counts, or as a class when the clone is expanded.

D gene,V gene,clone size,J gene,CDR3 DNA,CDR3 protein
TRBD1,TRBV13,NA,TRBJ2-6,TGTGCCAGCAGCTCCCGGGACAGGGGCGGTGGGGCCAACGTCCTGACTTTC,CASSSRDRGGGANVLTF
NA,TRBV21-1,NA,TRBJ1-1,TGTGCCAGCAGCCGCGGTTCGAGGGTCACTGAAGCTTTCTTT,CASSRGSRVTEAFF
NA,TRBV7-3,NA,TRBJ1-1,TGTGCCAGCAGCCCATCAGTGGGCACAGCTTTCTTT,CASSPSVGTAFF
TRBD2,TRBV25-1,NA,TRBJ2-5,TGTGCCAGCAGTGAAATCTCCCCCAGACTAGCGAAAGAGACCCAGTACTTC,CASSEISPRLAKETQYF
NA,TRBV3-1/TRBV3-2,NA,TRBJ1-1,TGTGCCAGCAGCCAAGATCGCCGGACAGCGAACACTGAAGCTTTCTTT,CASSQDRRTANTEAFF
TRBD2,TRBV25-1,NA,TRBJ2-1,TGTGCCAGCAGTGAATGGGGACTAGCACCGGATGAGCAGTTCTTC,CASSEWGLAPDEQFF
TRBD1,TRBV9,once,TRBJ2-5,TGTGCCAGCAGCCCCACCGCGGACAGGGTGGGGGAGACCCAGTACTTC,CASSPTADRVGETQYF
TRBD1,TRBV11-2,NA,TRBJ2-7,TGTGCCAGCAGCTCCGGGACAGGGTCCTACGAGCAGTACTTC,CASSSGTGSYEQYF
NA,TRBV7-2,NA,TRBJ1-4,TGTGCCAGCAGCTTCACGGGGGGGGCTGCAACTAATGAAAAACTGTTTTTT,CASSFTGGAATNEKLFF
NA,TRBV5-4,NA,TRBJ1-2,TGTGCCAGCAGCTTAGAGTTGACAGGATATGGCTACACCTTC,CASSLELTGYGYTF
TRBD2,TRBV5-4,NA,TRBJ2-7,TGTGCCAGCAGCTCAAACCGGGGGGCCTACGAGCAGTACTTC,CASSSNRGAYEQYF
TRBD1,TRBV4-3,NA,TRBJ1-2,TGCGCCAGCAGCCAATCGACAGGGGGGTTCTATGGCTACACCTTC,CASSQSTGGFYGYTF
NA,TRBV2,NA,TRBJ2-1,TGTGCCAGCACCGCACTAGCAGTGAATGAGCAGTTCTTC,CASTALAVNEQFF
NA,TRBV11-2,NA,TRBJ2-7,TGTGCCAGCAGCCCGCGGGCGGCCTCCGTTTACGAGCAGTACTTC,CASSPRAASVYEQYF
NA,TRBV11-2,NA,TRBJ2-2,TGTGCCAGCAGCTCGTACCGGACTCCGAACACCGGGGAGCTGTTTTTT,CASSSYRTPNTGELFF
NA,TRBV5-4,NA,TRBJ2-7,TGTGCCAGCAGCCCAGGGGGCGGGAGCTCCTACGAGCAGTACTTC,CASSPGGGSSYEQYF